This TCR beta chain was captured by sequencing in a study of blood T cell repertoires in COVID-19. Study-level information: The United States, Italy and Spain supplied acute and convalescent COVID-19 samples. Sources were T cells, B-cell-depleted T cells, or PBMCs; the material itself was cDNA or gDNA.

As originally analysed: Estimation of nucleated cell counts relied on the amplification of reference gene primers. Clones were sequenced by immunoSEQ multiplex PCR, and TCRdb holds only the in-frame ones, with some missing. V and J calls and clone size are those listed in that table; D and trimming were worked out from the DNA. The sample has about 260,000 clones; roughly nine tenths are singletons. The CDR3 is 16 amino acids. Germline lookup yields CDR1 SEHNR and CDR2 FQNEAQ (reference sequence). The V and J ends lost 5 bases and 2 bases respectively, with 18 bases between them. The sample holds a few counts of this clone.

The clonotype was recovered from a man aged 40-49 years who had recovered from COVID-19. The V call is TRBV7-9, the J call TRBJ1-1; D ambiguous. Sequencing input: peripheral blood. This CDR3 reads CASSPPFGVRNTEAFF. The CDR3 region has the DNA TGTGCCAGCAGCCCACCTTTCGGGGTGCGAAACACTGAAGCTTTCTTT.